The 25 T cell receptor beta chains below come from one sample, sequenced in a study of T cell responses to AZD1222 COVID-19 vaccine. The repertoire was sequenced with immunoSEQ multiplex PCR; TCRdb's copy has only in-frame clones and lacks some. This table has about 140,000 clones, about 93% appearing once. The sequencing here drew on peripheral blood, taken 28 days after the second AZD1222 dose. Receptors originate from an adult who received the AZD1222 COVID-19 vaccine.

The chain combines TRBV9 with TRBJ2-7, with 11 bases lining up with TRBD2. The germline gives CDR1 SGDLS, CDR2 YYNGEE. CDR3 length equals 14 residues. The V gene end was trimmed by 0 bases and the J gene end by 4 bases; junction bases not matched to a gene: 0. CDR3 sequence (DNA): TGTGCCAGCAGCGTAGGGACTAGCGGGTACGAGCAGTACTTC. This codes for CASSVGTSGYEQYF.

CDR3 sequence: CASSRQENYGYTF. For the CDR3, the DNA is TGTGCCAGCAGCCGACAGGAGAACTATGGCTACACCTTC. V usage is TRBV6-5 and J usage is TRBJ1-2, with D possibly TRBD1 on 6 matching bases. Looked up from germline, CDR1 is MNHEY and CDR2 is SVGAGI. CDR3 size: 13 residues. V lost 6 bases, J lost 2 bases, and 10 bases lay in between.

The chain joins TRBV6-2 or TRBV6-3 to TRBJ1-3; D call uncertain. V lost 5 bases and J 3 bases, leaving 11 bases between the germline ends. This CDR3 is built from 14 residues. Germline lookup yields CDR1 MNHEY and CDR2 SVGEGT. The CDR3 DNA follows: TGTGCCAGCAGTGGAGAGAGTTTTGGAAACACCATATATTTT. Its protein is CASSGESFGNTIYF.

This clone was seen just once. This rearrangement joins TRBV10-3 to TRBJ2-6; TRBD1 aligns across 8 bases. The germline V gene has CDR1 ENHRY and CDR2 SYGVKD. The CDR3 covers 16 residues. With 8 bases clipped from V and 1 base from J, the junction kept 7 bases outside the gene matches. CDR3 protein: CAICGTGGSGANVLTF. The DNA for the CDR3 is TGTGCCATCTGTGGCACAGGGGGGTCTGGGGCCAACGTCCTGACTTTC.

The rearrangement links TRBV28 to TRBJ1-4; D possibly corresponds to TRBD1 (6 bases). The CDR3 runs 18 residues. CDR1 and CDR2 from the germline V gene are MDHEN and SYDVKM. V lost 4 bases to trimming and J lost 8 bases, with 26 bases between them. The CDR3 nucleotides are TGTGCCAGCAGTTCGCGTCGATCCACAGGGTTGGGAGACGAAAAACTGTTTTTT. It translates to CASSSRRSTGLGDEKLFF.

The rearrangement links TRBV27 to TRBJ2-1, with TRBD1 matching 10 bases. Germline CDR1 and CDR2: MNHEY and SMNVEV (reference sequence). The CDR3 is 16 residues long. Trimming took 5 bases from V and 8 from J; bases not matched to a gene: 12. For the CDR3, the DNA is TGTGCCAGCAGTCCCCGACAGGGGGCGAGATGGTATGAGCAGTTCTTC. This translates into CASSPRQGARWYEQFF.

Comment on this clone: Mismatch with germline at one junction end may stem from a read error. V gene TRBV13 combines with J gene TRBJ1-6; possibly TRBD1 for D (5 bases). The CDR3 covers 15 residues. Germline values: CDR1 PRHDT, CDR2 FYEKMQ (reference sequence). The chain's CDR3 is CANSRPVGEDSPLHF. DNA for the CDR3: TGTGCCAACAGCCGTCCGGTAGGGGAGGATTCACCCCTCCACTTT.

The rearrangement joins TRBV4-3 to TRBJ1-3; D remains ambiguous. V was shortened by 1 base and J by 4 bases, with 17 bases between the two germline ends. Per germline, CDR1 LGHNA and CDR2 YSLEER. CDR3 length: 17 amino acids. In nucleotides, the CDR3 is TGCGCCAGCAGCCAAGCGCCCGGGGAATCGGCCGGAAACACCATATATTTT. Translated, it gives CASSQAPGESAGNTIYF.

The chain recombines TRBV6-4 with TRBJ2-2; possibly TRBD2 for D (5 bases). Germline values: CDR1 MRHNA, CDR2 SNTAGT. Trimming took off 8 bases at V and 2 bases at J, with 9 bases between the two ends. The CDR3 spans 13 residues. CDR3 nucleotide sequence: TGTGCCAGCCGACCGGGAAACACCGGGGAGCTGTTTTTT. Encoded protein: CASRPGNTGELFF.

The chain joins TRBV2 to TRBJ1-6; no firm D call. The CDR3 is 12 amino acids. Germline V gene data show CDR1 as SNHLY and CDR2 as FYNNEI. V shed 7 bases and J shed 8 bases, with 9 bases lying between them. The chain's CDR3 is CASMGWDSPLHF. Written as DNA, the CDR3 is TGTGCCAGCATGGGGTGGGATTCACCCCTCCACTTT.

The gene calls are TRBV24-1 and TRBJ1-2; D ambiguous. Between the trimmed V and J ends, which lost 2 bases and 6 bases, there was a span of 9 bases. The CDR3 spans 13 residues. The germline V gene encodes CDR1 KGHDR and CDR2 SFDVKD. The CDR3 DNA follows: TGTGCCACCAGTGATTATATCGGGGATGGCTACACCTTC. Amino acids: CATSDYIGDGYTF.

The DNA of the CDR3 is TGTGCCAGCAGGGATGGGACAGGGAATGGCTACACCTTC. It translates to CASRDGTGNGYTF. The chain employs TRBV28 and TRBJ1-2, with 9 bases matching TRBD1. Germline-derived CDR1 and CDR2 are MDHEN and SYDVKM. Germline trimming cut 6 bases from V and 6 bases from J; bases unmatched to any gene: 5. The CDR3 consists of 13 residues.

This chain connects TRBV3-1 (or the pseudogene TRBV3-2) to TRBJ2-3, with D possibly called TRBD1 or TRBD2 (5 bases each). Germline CDR1 reads LGHDT; CDR2 reads YNNKEL (reference sequence). Trimming took 4 bases from V and 4 from J, leaving 12 bases between them. The CDR3 sequence is 14 residues long. The CDR3 sequence: CASSRRPGPDTQYF. For the CDR3, the DNA is TGTGCCAGCAGCCGCCGCCCGGGACCAGATACGCAGTATTTT.

This sequence joins TRBV19 and TRBJ1-1; TRBD1 might be the D (5 bases). This CDR3 is built from 12 residues. CDR1 is LNHDA and CDR2 is SQIVND in the germline V gene (reference sequence). V was clipped by 7 bases and J by 4 bases, with 10 bases between them. The CDR3 DNA reads TGTGCCAGTAAGGGCAGGGCCACTGAAGCTTTCTTT. It encodes CASKGRATEAFF.

The V call is TRBV18, the J call TRBJ1-1, with TRBD1 identical over 10 bases. Germline CDR1 KGHSH, CDR2 LQKENI. J was trimmed by 4 bases and V by 3 bases; bases with no gene match: 5. This CDR3 is built from 15 residues. CDR3 DNA: TGTGCCAGCTCACCGAGGACAGGGGGGGCCACTGAAGCTTTCTTT. Translation: CASSPRTGGATEAFF.

CDR3 sequence reads: CASSATGASFSEQYF. The CDR3 nucleotides read TGCGCCAGCAGCGCGACAGGGGCCTCATTCTCCGAGCAGTACTTC. V is TRBV5-1 and J is TRBJ2-7, with 8 bases that match TRBD1. V dropped 4 bases and J dropped 6; count of bases not matched to a gene: 12. In germline, CDR1 is SGHRS, CDR2 YFSETQ. This CDR3 is 15 amino acids long.

The chain is built from TRBV5-5 and TRBJ1-5; no clear D. The ends were cut back, 4 bases at V and 1 base at J, with 6 bases in the middle. Per the germline V gene, CDR1 is SGHKS and CDR2 is YYEKEE (reference sequence). The CDR3 spans 13 residues. In DNA form, the CDR3 reads TGTGCCAGCAGCCCCAGAAGCAATCAGCCCCAGCATTTT. Its translation is CASSPRSNQPQHF.

This chain connects TRBV28 to TRBJ1-1; 11 nucleotides align to TRBD1. Germline CDR1 and CDR2: MDHEN and SYDVKM. The CDR3 contains 16 residues. Losses at the gene ends were 6 bases for V and 8 bases for J; bases not matched to a gene: 14. As DNA, the CDR3 is TGTGCCAGCAGACCAGGGACCTGGACAGGGGGCACCGAAGCTTTCTTT. This codes for CASRPGTWTGGTEAFF.

The chain has TRBV5-1 and TRBJ2-6; 7 bases line up with TRBD1. CDR1 and CDR2 (germline): SGHRS, YFSETQ. CDR3 length: 19 residues. J gave up 2 bases and V 2 bases, and 13 bases lay outside the gene matches. The CDR3 DNA reads as TGCGCCAGCAGCTTACAGCCGACAGGGAACTCAGCTGGGGCCAACGTCCTGACTTTC. Its protein product is CASSLQPTGNSAGANVLTF.

The chain is built from TRBV7-2 and TRBJ1-5; TRBD1 matches 7 bases. The length of the CDR3 is 16 residues. Germline V gene lookup returns CDR1 SGHTA and CDR2 FQGNSA. Unmatched junction bases numbered 5, after V lost 1 base and J lost 2 bases. The CDR3 loop is CASSLERTGRNQPQHF. The CDR3 DNA follows: TGTGCCAGCAGCTTAGAACGGACAGGACGCAATCAGCCCCAGCATTTT.

The rearrangement links TRBV19 to TRBJ2-7, with TRBD2 matching over 13 bases. The germline V gene has CDR1 LNHDA and CDR2 SQIVND (reference sequence). The CDR3 has 16 amino acids. V lost 4 bases and J lost 7; bases outside the gene matches: 10. The CDR3 loop reads CASSRTSGSFFGEQYF. In DNA form, the CDR3 reads TGTGCCAGTAGTAGGACTAGCGGGAGCTTTTTCGGGGAGCAGTACTTC.

J is TRBJ1-3 and V is TRBV5-6; D might be TRBD1 (6 bases). V lost 3 bases and J lost 0, with 19 bases in between. Germline V gives CDR1 SGHDT, CDR2 YYEEEE. The CDR3 runs 18 residues. The CDR3 loop is CASSWGTGGPFSGNTIYF. The CDR3 DNA reads TGTGCCAGCAGCTGGGGGACCGGGGGCCCGTTCTCTGGAAACACCATATATTTT.

Written as DNA, the CDR3 is TGTGCCAGCAGATCCCCGAGACAGGGATTAAACACCATATATTTT. As protein: CASRSPRQGLNTIYF. The rearrangement joins TRBV7-8 to TRBJ1-3, with TRBD1 matching over 7 bases. Trimming at V came to 6 bases and at J to 6 bases, leaving 11 bases not matched to a gene. CDR1 and CDR2 (germline): SGHVS, FQNEAQ. There are 15 residues in the CDR3.

The chain joins TRBV7-9 to TRBJ1-1; no clear D. Trimming removed 4 bases at V and 3 bases at J, with 9 bases between. This CDR3 spans 13 amino acids. CDR1 and CDR2 (germline): SEHNR, FQNEAQ (reference sequence). The CDR3 sequence is CASSSLGDTEAFF. The CDR3 coding sequence is TGTGCCAGCAGCTCCCTTGGGGACACTGAAGCTTTCTTT.

J is TRBJ1-2 and V is TRBV12-2. TRBV12-2 represents a pseudogene. The CDR3 contains 13 residues. The CDR3 DNA reads TGTGCAAGGGCTAAAGAGGGTCACTATGGCTACACCTTC. The encoded protein is CARAKEGHYGYTF.